This is a list of T cell receptor beta chains from one sample in a study of shared clonotypes between healthy human individuals. Measured with immunoSEQ multiplex PCR; TCRdb has only the in-frame clones, and not every one. The sample lists 2 million to 2.5 million clones, almost 96% seen once, with around 0.13% in the top ten. The sequenced material came from naive CD4+ T cells sorted from blood. The source of these receptors is a man between 18 and 35 years old in good health. The CDR3 runs from the conserved cysteine through the conserved F or W. D genes are given only for firm matches. The size field is filled for only some rows; it gives once, few, many or a size class.

j_gene	v_gene	d_gene	abundance	len	CDR3aa	CDR3nt
TRBJ2-1	TRBV27	TRBD2	.	15	CASSSRTSRYNEQFF	TGTGCCAGCAGTTCCCGGACTAGCAGATACAATGAGCAGTTCTTC
TRBJ2-3	TRBV6-6	TRBD2	once	16	CASSSGLAGVTDTQYF	TGTGCCAGCAGTTCCGGACTAGCGGGGGTCACAGATACGCAGTATTTT
TRBJ2-7	TRBV4-1	.	.	15	CASSFRTGDFGEQYF	TGCGCCAGCAGCTTCCGTACGGGTGATTTCGGCGAGCAGTACTTC
TRBJ1-4	TRBV14	.	.	15	CASSQGWGAWEKLFF	TGTGCCAGCAGCCAAGGATGGGGGGCTTGGGAAAAACTGTTTTTT
TRBJ1-6	TRBV6-5	.	.	15	CASSPRTANNSPLHF	TGTGCCAGCAGTCCACGGACAGCAAATAATTCACCCCTCCACTTT
TRBJ2-7	TRBV6-6	TRBD1	.	11	CASSSGTGQYF	TGTGCCAGCAGTTCCGGGACAGGGCAGTACTTC
TRBJ1-5	TRBV19	.	.	15	CASNEMGTGNQPQHF	TGTGCCAGTAATGAAATGGGAACAGGGAATCAGCCCCAGCATTTT
TRBJ2-1	TRBV29-1	TRBD1	.	14	CSVEVGTVGLLRFF	TGCAGCGTTGAAGTCGGGACAGTGGGGTTATTACGGTTCTTC
TRBJ1-2	TRBV5-1	.	few	14	CASSPSRENYGYTF	TGCGCCAGCAGCCCGAGCCGGGAAAACTATGGCTACACCTTC
TRBJ2-7	TRBV28	TRBD1	.	16	CASSSYQGVRGYEQYF	TGTGCCAGCAGTTCATACCAGGGGGTCAGGGGCTACGAGCAGTACTTC
TRBJ1-2	TRBV5-1	TRBD1	.	14	CASSNGGTDYGYTF	TGCGCCAGCAGCAACGGCGGGACAGACTATGGCTACACCTTC
TRBJ1-4	TRBV7-2	.	.	15	CASSLFGREWEKLFF	TGTGCCAGCAGCTTATTCGGCAGGGAATGGGAAAAACTGTTTTTT
TRBJ2-3	TRBV6-6	.	.	15	CASSRDRDSTDTQYF	TGTGCCAGCAGTAGGGACCGGGACAGCACAGATACGCAGTATTTT
TRBJ2-5	TRBV5-1	.	.	15	CASRRGPSFQETQYF	TGCGCCAGCAGACGGGGGCCTAGCTTTCAAGAGACCCAGTACTTC
TRBJ2-5	TRBV9	.	.	16	CASSLSAGQSEETQYF	TGTGCCAGCAGCCTATCCGCGGGGCAGAGCGAAGAGACCCAGTACTTC
TRBJ1-3	TRBV14	TRBD1	.	15	CASSRQGTVGNTIYF	TGTGCCAGCAGCCGACAGGGGACAGTTGGAAACACCATATATTTT
TRBJ2-2	TRBV5-1	.	few	15	CASSLEGPHTGELFF	TGCGCCAGCAGCTTGGAGGGGCCCCACACCGGGGAGCTGTTTTTT
TRBJ2-7	TRBV19	.	once	13	CASKSRRQSEQYF	TGTGCCAGTAAATCCAGACGGCAAAGCGAGCAGTACTTC
TRBJ2-7	TRBV5-1	.	.	15	CASSLAQNGPDEQYF	TGCGCCAGCAGCTTGGCCCAGAATGGTCCTGACGAGCAGTACTTC
TRBJ2-1	TRBV5-1	TRBD1	.	16	CASSWGQGGSYNEQFF	TGCGCCAGCAGCTGGGGACAGGGCGGCTCCTACAATGAGCAGTTCTTC
TRBJ1-6	TRBV11-2	TRBD1	.	16	CASSPGVGQGIPPLHF	TGTGCCAGCAGCCCAGGGGTAGGACAGGGTATACCACCCCTCCACTTT
TRBJ2-5	TRBV28	TRBD1	.	15	CASTTDRVVPKTQYF	TGTGCCAGCACAACGGACAGGGTGGTTCCTAAGACCCAGTACTTC
TRBJ1-5	TRBV5-1	.	once	15	CASSLTPGGNQPQHF	TGCGCCAGCAGCTTGACCCCAGGGGGCAATCAGCCCCAGCATTTT
TRBJ1-3	TRBV4-1	.	.	14	CASSQGASGNTIYF	TGCGCCAGCAGCCAAGGGGCGTCGGGAAACACCATATATTTT
TRBJ1-1	TRBV5-4	.	.	14	CASSRIDLGTEAFF	TGTGCCAGCAGCCGAATTGACTTGGGCACTGAAGCTTTCTTT
TRBJ2-3	TRBV9	.	.	15	CASSVRGGSTDTQYF	TGTGCCAGCAGCGTCCGCGGTGGAAGCACAGATACGCAGTATTTT
TRBJ2-1	TRBV10-3	TRBD1	.	15	CAIGAGTGAYNEQFF	TGTGCCATCGGCGCCGGGACAGGGGCCTACAATGAGCAGTTCTTC
TRBJ1-5	TRBV30	.	.	13	CAWSAEGNQPQHF	TGTGCCTGGAGTGCGGAAGGCAATCAGCCCCAGCATTTT
TRBJ1-5	TRBV5-1	.	.	16	CASSPSFGTGSQPQHF	TGCGCCAGCAGCCCGTCGTTCGGTACGGGATCTCAGCCCCAGCATTTT
TRBJ1-3	TRBV7-9	.	.	17	CASSLSTGPNSGNTIYF	TGTGCCAGCAGCTTATCGACAGGACCAAACTCTGGAAACACCATATATTTT
TRBJ2-7	TRBV30	.	few	13	CAWSVDRSYEQYF	TGTGCCTGGAGTGTCGACAGATCCTACGAGCAGTACTTC
TRBJ1-6	TRBV4-3	.	.	13	CASSQEANSPLHF	TGCGCCAGCAGCCAAGAGGCGAATTCACCCCTCCACTTT
TRBJ2-1	TRBV5-1	TRBD2	.	15	CASSFDSWTSGEQFF	TGCGCCAGCAGCTTTGACAGCTGGACTAGCGGTGAGCAGTTCTTC
TRBJ1-2	TRBV28	TRBD1	.	14	CASSLVDRVGGYTF	TGTGCCAGCAGTTTGGTGGACAGGGTTGGTGGCTACACCTTC
TRBJ2-5	TRBV7-7	.	.	14	CASSSQTQGETQYF	TGTGCTAGCAGCTCACAGACCCAAGGGGAGACCCAGTACTTC
TRBJ2-7	TRBV10-1	.	.	14	CASSDNRDPYEQYF	TGCGCCAGCAGTGATAACAGGGACCCCTACGAGCAGTACTTC
TRBJ2-7	TRBV5-6	.	.	13	CASSFLQANEQYF	TGTGCCAGCAGCTTTTTACAGGCCAACGAGCAGTACTTC
TRBJ1-3	TRBV9	.	.	14	CASSPTGAGNTIYF	TGTGCCAGCAGCCCAACAGGTGCCGGAAACACCATATATTTT
TRBJ2-5	TRBV7-2	TRBD2	.	16	CASSPSGGGRWETQYF	TGTGCCAGCAGCCCATCCGGTGGCGGGAGATGGGAGACCCAGTACTTC